This TCR beta chain stems from a study of blood T cell repertoires in COVID-19 (dated by TCRdb to about 2020). Regarding the research as a whole: Samples covering the acute and convalescent phases of COVID-19 were provided by collaborators in the United States, Italy and Spain. Sample metadata almost always included a de-identified subject ID, COVID-19 status, age in years and sex. Where available, HLA class I and class II types were taken from metadata supplied by the sample provider and were not determined by assay-based typing. Subjects who had been exposed to COVID-19, were actively infected with it, or had recovered from it provided the deeply sampled blood TCRbeta repertoires that made up the dataset. The prospective study material was composed of cDNA or gDNA derived from T cells, B-cell-depleted T cells, or PBMCs. The repertoires were made available in a free public database intended to serve as a resource for research on the immune response to SARS-CoV-2. Samples came from the ongoing ImmuneRACE study (first 160 participants) plus 1,254 subjects from 6 global collaborators. Summary of the overall study and its limitations: The quantity of clinical and demographic metadata differed by source and by participant and was supplied without curation.

TCRbeta CDR3 regions were amplified from genomic DNA using the immunoSEQ Assay, a bias-controlled multiplex PCR. Concerning the study's data processing: Within the assay, amplification of reference gene primers was used to estimate how many nucleated cells each sample contained. To quantify the absolute abundance of each unique TCRbeta CDR3 rearrangement, sequence reads were collapsed and filtered. Productive Simpson clonality was computed per sample as the square root of Simpson's diversity index over productive rearrangements. Held by TCRdb, this immuneACCESS table contains in-frame sequences only and omits some clones. Under half of the omission traces to an unresolved V gene where checked; the cause of the rest is unknown. The V and J calls and the clone size are those of that table, but D and trimming were determined from the DNA. The table for this sample lists about 50,000 clones; approximately 79% of them were counted only once. The ten biggest clones cover under 30% of the sample.

Between the V and J ends, shortened by 2 bases and 7 bases respectively, the junction contains 18 bases. The germline V gene specifies MNHEY as CDR1 and SVGAGI as CDR2. Including the terminal cysteine and phenylalanine, the CDR3 comprises 15 residues. CDR3 DNA is the only sequence kept; it has 45 bases, read in frame from the first base. For this clone: Its target antigen remains unknown. Base qualities are missing; no much larger clone stands one base away.

Each collaborating institution followed its own protocols to collect whole blood in K2EDTA tubes. For TCRbeta analysis, collaborators shipped samples as frozen whole blood, isolated PBMCs, or DNA extracted from either of those sample types. The sequence is built from TRBV6-5 and TRBJ2-7; TRBD2 is a weak D gene call, 7 bases matching. The sequence came from a man between 65 and 80 years old with acute or convalescent COVID-19. The sequenced material came from peripheral blood. CDR3 region: CASSYVRGGTGEQYF. The nucleotides are TGTGCCAGCAGTTACGTCAGGGGAGGGACCGGAGAGCAGTACTTC.